This section outlines one T cell receptor beta chain sequence together with its context. This entry belongs to a study of blood T cell repertoires in COVID-19. Study-wide background: Samples came from the United States, Italy and Spain, spanning acute and convalescent COVID-19. PBMCs, B-cell-depleted T cells, or T cells were the source of the cDNA or gDNA that made up the material.

The CDR3 has 17 residues. CDR1 and CDR2 (germline): LGHDT, YNNKEL (reference sequence). V trimming: 1 base; J trimming: 0 bases; junction bases outside the gene matches: 1. Per the authors' pipeline: For nucleated cells, counts were estimated from reference gene primer amplification. The assay was immunoSEQ multiplex PCR, and TCRdb's table has in-frame clones only and misses some. That table furnishes V, J and clone size, whereas the DNA furnished D and trimming. The data contain some 140,000 clones, about 89% of them seen just once; the ten biggest clones take up 0.55%. The specimen was peripheral blood. This receptor was identified in a man in his forties or fifties with acute or convalescent COVID-19. V usage is TRBV3-1 (or the pseudogene TRBV3-2) and J usage is TRBJ2-1, with TRBD2 matching 12 bases. The CDR3 sequence is CASSQGTSGTSYNEQFF. Here the CDR3 DNA reads TGTGCCAGCAGCCAAGGGACTAGCGGGACCTCCTACAATGAGCAGTTCTTC.